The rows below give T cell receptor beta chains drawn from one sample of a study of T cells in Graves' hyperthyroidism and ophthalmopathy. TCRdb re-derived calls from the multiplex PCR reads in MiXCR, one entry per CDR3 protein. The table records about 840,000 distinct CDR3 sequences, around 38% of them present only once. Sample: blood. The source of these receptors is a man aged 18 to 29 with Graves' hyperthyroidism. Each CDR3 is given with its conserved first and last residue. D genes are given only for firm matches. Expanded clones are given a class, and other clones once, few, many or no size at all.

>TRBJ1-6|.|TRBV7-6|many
TGTGCCAGCAGCTTGGAGGGCATTTCGAATTCACCCCTCCACTTT
CASSLEGISNSPLHF
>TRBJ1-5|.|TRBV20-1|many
TGCAGTGCTAGACCGGACACTAATCAGCCCCAGCATTTT
CSARPDTNQPQHF
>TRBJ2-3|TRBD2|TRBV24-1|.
TGTGCCACCAGTGATTCGGGAAAGAGACTAGCGAAGACAGATACGCAGTATTTT
CATSDSGKRLAKTDTQYF
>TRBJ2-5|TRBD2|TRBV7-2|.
TGTGCCAGCAAAGGACTAGCGGGAGCGACCCAGTACTTC
CASKGLAGATQYF
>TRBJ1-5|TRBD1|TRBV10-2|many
TGCGCCAGCAATTTTACAGGGGCACTTCAGCCCCAGCATTTT
CASNFTGALQPQHF
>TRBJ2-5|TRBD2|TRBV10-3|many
TGTGCCATCAGCGAAGGGACTAGCGGGAGGCGGTTCGAAGAGACCCAGTACTTC
CAISEGTSGRRFEETQYF
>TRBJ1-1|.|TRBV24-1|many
TGTGCCACGGGCGAGACCTTAAACACTGAAGCTTTCTTT
CATGETLNTEAFF
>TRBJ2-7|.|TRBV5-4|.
TGTGCCAGCAAAGGAAGCCCCAGCTACTACGAGCAGTACTTC
CASKGSPSYYEQYF
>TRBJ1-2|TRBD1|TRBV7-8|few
TGTGCCAGCAGCTTAGCTGGGGCTGGGCAGGGGGGGACTCGCGGCTACACCTTC
CASSLAGAGQGGTRGYTF
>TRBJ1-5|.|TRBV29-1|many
TGCAGCGCACAGATTAGCAATCAGCCCCAGCATTTT
CSAQISNQPQHF
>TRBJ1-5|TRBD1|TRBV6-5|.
TGTGCCAGCAGTTACCTGACAGGGACAGGGAGGTTTTCCAGCAATCAGCCCCAGCATTTT
CASSYLTGTGRFSSNQPQHF
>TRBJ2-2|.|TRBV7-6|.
TGTGCCAGCAGCTTAGTTAGCAAGCCCACCGGGGAGCTGTTTTTT
CASSLVSKPTGELFF
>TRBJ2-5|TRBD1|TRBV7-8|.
TGTGCCAGCAGCCAGGCCGGGACAGGGGGCGAGGAGACCCAGTACTTC
CASSQAGTGGEETQYF
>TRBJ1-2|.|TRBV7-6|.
TGTGCCAGCAGCCCAAACATTAGTCACGAGGGTCCGAGTCTCCCCCGGACTAACTATGGCTACACCTTC
CASSPNISHEGPSLPRTNYGYTF
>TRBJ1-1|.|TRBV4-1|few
TGTGCCAGCAGCCCCCGACTGATCATGAACACTGAAGCTTTCTTT
CASSPRLIMNTEAFF
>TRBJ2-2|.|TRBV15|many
TGTGCCACCAGCAGAGAGAACACCGGGGAGCTGTTTTTT
CATSRENTGELFF
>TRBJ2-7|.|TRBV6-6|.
TGTGCCAGCAGTGAAGGTGCACGGGCCCCCTACGAGCAGTACTTC
CASSEGARAPYEQYF
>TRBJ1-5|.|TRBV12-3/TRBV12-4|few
TGTGCCAGCAGCCCCGCCGCGGGCCGTGATCAGCCCCAGCATTTT
CASSPAAGRDQPQHF
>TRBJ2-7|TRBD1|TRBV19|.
TGTGCCAGTAGGATCGGACAGGATCGGTACTTC
CASRIGQDRYF
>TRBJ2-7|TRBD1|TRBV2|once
TGTGCCAGCACGAGGGAGACAGGGTCCTACGAGCAGTACTTC
CASTRETGSYEQYF
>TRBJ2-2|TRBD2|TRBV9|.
TGTGCCAGCAGCGTAGAATGGGCTAGCGGGAGTCTCACCGGGGAGCTGTTTTTT
CASSVEWASGSLTGELFF
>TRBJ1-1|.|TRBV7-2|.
TGTGCCAGCAGCTCCCCGACCCCAAAGTCCTTCTTT
CASSSPTPKSFF
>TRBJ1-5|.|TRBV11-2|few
TGTGCCAGCAGCTTACAGGGTCGGGGCAATCAGCCCCAGCATTTT
CASSLQGRGNQPQHF
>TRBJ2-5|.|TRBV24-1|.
TGTGCCACCAGGCGGCGGACCCAGTACTTC
CATRRRTQYF
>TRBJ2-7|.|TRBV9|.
TGTGCCAGCAGCCCCGACCCGAAAAGCTCCTACGAGCAGTACTTC
CASSPDPKSSYEQYF
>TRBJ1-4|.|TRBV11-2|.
TGTGCCAGCAGCTTCCTTAGCACTAATGAAAAACTGTTTTTT
CASSFLSTNEKLFF
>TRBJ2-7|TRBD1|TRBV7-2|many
TGTGCCAGCAGCCAGCCGGGACAGAACTACGAGCAGTACTTC
CASSQPGQNYEQYF
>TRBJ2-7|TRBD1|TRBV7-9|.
TGTGCCAGCAGCCCTTCCGGGACAGGGGGCTCCTACGAGCAGTACTTC
CASSPSGTGGSYEQYF
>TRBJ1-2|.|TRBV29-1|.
TGCAGCGTGGGTGGGACGAGCTATGGCTACACCTTC
CSVGGTSYGYTF